A single sample is the source of the 21 T cell receptor beta chains below, sequenced in a study of CD8 T cells in Susac syndrome. RNA was extracted with the RNeasy kit, and a quantity of 0.5 to 1 ug was reverse transcribed using random hexamers. Each CDR3 protein gets one entry after TCRdb re-called the immunoSEQ multiplex PCR reads with MiXCR. This sample has under 150,000 distinct CDR3 sequences, with more than 85% found just once. Sequencing was done on a sample of CD4+ T cells from PBMCs. Receptors originate from a human donor with Susac syndrome.

In this sample, this clonotype turned up once. The J gene is TRBJ2-2, the V gene TRBV30; TRBD2 might be the D (5 bases). Per germline, CDR1 GTSNPN and CDR2 SVGIG (reference sequence). The CDR3 contains 13 residues. V gave up 0 bases and J gave up 5 bases, with 7 bases separating them. The chain's CDR3 is CAWSVIATGELFF. The CDR3, as DNA: TGTGCCTGGAGTGTAATAGCGACCGGGGAGCTGTTTTTT.

The chain couples TRBV23-1 to TRBJ1-5; D may be TRBD1 (5 bases). TRBV23-1 is placed among ORFs of uncertain function. This CDR3 is 14 amino acids long. V was trimmed by 4 bases and J by 7 bases, leaving 14 bases between them. The CDR3: CASSPRVWGQPQHF. CDR3 DNA: TGCGCCAGCAGTCCCAGGGTCTGGGGACAGCCCCAGCATTTT.

The chain links TRBV5-4 to TRBJ1-1, with D maybe TRBD1 (5 bases). The CDR3 loop spans 13 amino acids. Germline assignment: CDR1 SGHNT and CDR2 YYREEE (reference sequence). Between the trimmed V and J ends, which lost 9 bases and 5 bases, there was a span of 17 bases. The CDR3 loop reads CATERWGLTEAFF. DNA of the CDR3: TGTGCCACCGAACGGTGGGGGTTGACTGAAGCTTTCTTT.

The chain carries TRBV29-1 and TRBJ1-2; 7 bases agree with TRBD1. From germline, CDR1 is SQVTM and CDR2 ANQGSEA. This CDR3 spans 14 amino acids. Trimming cost V 0 bases and J 4 bases; bases outside gene matches: 5. CDR3 bases: TGCAGCGTTGAAGATTCGGGACAGCCCTATGGCTACACCTTC. It translates to CSVEDSGQPYGYTF.

The rearrangement joins TRBV2 to TRBJ1-2; 10 nucleotides match TRBD1. CDR3 length equals 14 residues. V lost 4 bases and J lost 5; bases outside the gene matches: 4. Germline V gives CDR1 SNHLY, CDR2 FYNNEI. The CDR3 DNA follows: TGTGCCAGCAGTGGGGACAGGGGCGTGTATGGCTACACCTTC. This sequence encodes CASSGDRGVYGYTF.

The genes are TRBV25-1 and TRBJ2-3, with D perhaps assigned TRBD1 or TRBD2 (7 bases each). CDR1 and CDR2 from the germline V gene are MGHDK and SYGVNS. CDR3 size: 14 residues. Trimming cost V 3 bases and J 4 bases, with 11 bases left between them. CDR3 DNA: TGTGCCAGCAGTGATCCAGGGGGGGCAGATACGCAGTATTTT. It is translated as CASSDPGGADTQYF. Looking up the rest from reference TRBV25-1 and TRBJ2-3 gives the full variable domain: EADIYQTPRYLVIGTGKKITLECSQTMGHDKMYWYQQDPGMELHLIHYSYGVNSTEKGDLSSESTVSRIRTEHFPLTLESARPSHTSQYLCASSDPGGADTQYFGPGTRLTVL.

The chain links TRBV18 to TRBJ2-5; TRBD2 agrees at 7 bases. V gave up 2 bases and J gave up 2 bases; unmatched junction bases: 8. This CDR3 has 16 residues. Per germline, CDR1 KGHSH and CDR2 LQKENI. CDR3 nucleotides: TGTGCCAGCTCACCAGGTAATCTAGCGGTTCAAGAGACCCAGTACTTC. Its translation: CASSPGNLAVQETQYF. The full variable domain, its missing parts supplied by reference TRBV18 and TRBJ2-5, is NAGVMQNPRHLVRRRGQEARLRCSPMKGHSHVYWYRQLPEEGLKFMVYLQKENIIDESGMPKERFSAEFPKEGPSILRIQQVVRGDSAAYFCASSPGNLAVQETQYFGPGTRLLVL.

The count of this clonotype is one. The chain is built from TRBV5-4 and TRBJ1-2; TRBD1 might be the D (6 bases). Germline CDR1 and CDR2: SGHNT and YYREEE (reference sequence). V shed 0 bases and J shed 8 bases, with 11 bases lying between them. The length of the CDR3 is 13 residues. In DNA, the CDR3 is TGTGCCAGCAGCTTGGACAGGGCTCAAGGCTACACCTTC. Translated, it gives CASSLDRAQGYTF.

This chain connects TRBV6-6 to TRBJ2-7; D remains ambiguous. V dropped 2 bases and J dropped 1 base, with 3 bases sitting between them. CDR3 length: 12 amino acids. Germline loops: CDR1 MNHNY, CDR2 SVGAGI (reference sequence). CDR3 sequence (DNA): TGTGCCAGCAGTTACGAATCCTACGAGCAGTACTTC. Translated: CASSYESYEQYF.

The chain is built from TRBV29-1 and TRBJ2-3, with 9 bases aligning to TRBD2. CDR1 and CDR2 (germline): SQVTM, ANQGSEA. J gave up 3 bases and V 6 bases, and 7 bases lay outside the gene matches. The CDR3 runs 14 residues. DNA for the CDR3: TGCAGCGTCGATAGCGGGGGCCGGACAGATACGCAGTATTTT. This encodes CSVDSGGRTDTQYF.

V is TRBV29-1 and J is TRBJ2-7; 10 bases fit TRBD2. Trimming took 4 bases from V and 0 from J; bases not matched to a gene: 3. This CDR3 comprises 14 residues. CDR1 and CDR2 from the germline V gene are SQVTM and ANQGSEA. The CDR3 reads CSVASGSRSYEQYF. The CDR3 DNA reads TGCAGCGTTGCTAGCGGGAGCCGCTCCTACGAGCAGTACTTC.

The genes are TRBV18 and TRBJ2-7; TRBD2 is a possible D gene (6 bases). With 0 bases removed from V and 6 bases from J, the gap between germline ends came to 12 bases. The CDR3 contains 14 residues. Germline V CDR1 and CDR2: KGHSH, LQKENI. This chain's CDR3 is CASSPPGRTGEQYF. CDR3 in DNA: TGTGCCAGCTCACCACCGGGGAGGACCGGCGAGCAGTACTTC.

The V gene is TRBV5-4, the J gene TRBJ2-1; perhaps TRBD1 as D (6 bases). The CDR3 is 16 amino acids. Trimming removed 7 bases from V and 8 bases from J, with 25 bases in between. The germline V gene encodes CDR1 SGHNT and CDR2 YYREEE (reference sequence). CDR3 nucleotides: TGTGCCAGCCATCCCCAGGGGTCCCCAAACTCCGATGAGCAGTTCTTC. It specifies CASHPQGSPNSDEQFF.

The chain uses TRBV11-1 and TRBJ1-2; TRBD1 agrees at 8 bases. J was trimmed by 8 bases and V by 5 bases; bases with no gene match: 10. This CDR3 is 14 amino acids long. The V gene's germline CDR1 is SGHAT and CDR2 FQDESV (reference sequence). The CDR3: CASSADRGSDGYTF. The CDR3 coding sequence is TGTGCCAGCAGCGCCGACAGGGGATCTGACGGCTACACCTTC. Full variable domain (remainder filled in from reference TRBV11-1 and TRBJ1-2): EAEVAQSPRYKITEKSQAVAFWCDPISGHATLYWYRQILGQGPELLVQFQDESVVDDSQLPKDRFSAERLKGVDSTLKIQPAELGDSAMYLCASSADRGSDGYTFGSGTRLTVV.

V and J are TRBV7-2 and TRBJ2-1, with a tentative D call TRBD2 (7 bases). CDR1 and CDR2 (germline): SGHTA, FQGNSA. Trimming left V 0 bases short and J 4 bases short, with 16 bases between. The CDR3 contains 17 residues. Here the CDR3 DNA reads TGTGCCAGCAGCTTAGCGGGGGGGCCGCGGTCGTACAATGAGCAGTTCTTC. This sequence encodes CASSLAGGPRSYNEQFF.

This clonotype was found once. The chain has TRBV12-3 or TRBV12-4 and TRBJ1-1, with TRBD1 identical over 9 bases. The CDR3 is 15 residues long. The V and J ends lost 2 bases and 4 bases, in that order; junction bases with no gene match: 5. The CDR3 here is CASSLTGGVGTEAFF. In nucleotides, the CDR3 is TGTGCCAGCAGTTTAACAGGGGGCGTAGGCACTGAAGCTTTCTTT.

This clonotype occurred once. The V call is TRBV6-2 or TRBV6-3, the J call TRBJ2-7; 10 bases agree with TRBD1. Per the germline V gene, CDR1 is MNHEY and CDR2 is SVGEGT. V lost 6 bases to trimming and J lost 0 bases; unmatched junction nucleotides: 5. The CDR3 runs 15 residues. The CDR3 DNA reads as TGTGCCAGCAGCCCCCGGGACAGGGGCTCCTACGAGCAGTACTTC. Its translation is CASSPRDRGSYEQYF.

The V call is TRBV7-2, the J call TRBJ1-2; 7 bases align to TRBD1. V trimming: 3 bases; J trimming: 6 bases; junction bases outside the gene matches: 10. The CDR3 consists of 15 residues. Germline V gene data show CDR1 as SGHTA and CDR2 as FQGNSA. The chain's CDR3 is CASSFSTGTANGYTF. CDR3 sequence (DNA): TGTGCCAGCAGCTTCTCGACCGGGACAGCAAATGGCTACACCTTC.

The chain recombines TRBV4-1 with TRBJ2-1, with D possibly being TRBD2 (6 bases). CDR3 length: 17 residues. V gave up 1 base and J gave up 0 bases, with 13 bases separating them. Germline loops: CDR1 MGHRA, CDR2 YSYEKL. CDR3 nucleotides: TGCGCCAGCAGCCAAGCCCTCCCCGGGAGCTCCTACAATGAGCAGTTCTTC. It encodes CASSQALPGSSYNEQFF.

V gene TRBV6-1 combines with J gene TRBJ2-2; TRBD1 agrees at 11 bases. Trimming removed 7 bases from V and 6 bases from J; junction bases left unmatched: 7. The length of the CDR3 is 15 residues. Germline V gene sequence: CDR1 MNHNS, CDR2 SASEGT. CDR3 protein: CASTRTGGASGELFF. CDR3 nucleotide sequence: TGTGCCAGCACCAGGACAGGGGGCGCGTCCGGGGAGCTGTTTTTT.

The V and J genes are TRBV20-1 and TRBJ1-1, with D perhaps matching TRBD1 (5 bases). Germline CDR1 is DFQATT and CDR2 is SNEGSKA (reference sequence). Trimming cost V 6 bases and J 1 base, with 15 bases left between them. This CDR3 contains 14 residues. CDR3: CSAARRQWNTEAFF. CDR3 DNA: TGCAGTGCCGCACGCAGACAGTGGAACACTGAAGCTTTCTTT.